What follows are 5 T cell receptor beta chains derived from one specimen sequenced in a study of T cells in Graves' hyperthyroidism and ophthalmopathy. Amplified regions were TCR beta CDR3 sequences from RNA transcripts. TCR CDR3 regions were first amplified by RT-PCR with HTBI primers. TCRdb passed the multiplex PCR reads through MiXCR, listing each CDR3 protein once. The profile shows 640,000 or so distinct CDR3 sequences, approximately 15% of them singletons. The specimen sequenced was blood. Receptor source: a woman under 30 with Graves' ophthalmopathy.

This clonotype was found many times. This rearrangement joins TRBV19 to TRBJ2-7; the D gene could be TRBD1 or TRBD2 (5 bases each). Germline V gene lookup returns CDR1 LNHDA and CDR2 SQIVND (reference sequence). Trimming shortened V by 3 bases and J by 2 bases, and 20 bases separated the two germline ends. The CDR3 is made up of 17 amino acids. This CDR3 is CASSIRRAGSSPYEQYF. The CDR3 region has the DNA TGTGCCAGTAGTATTCGGCGGGCAGGGTCGAGCCCCTACGAGCAGTACTTC.

This clonotype has just a few counts. The J gene is TRBJ2-5, the V gene TRBV28, with TRBD2 identical over 7 bases. V dropped 6 bases and J dropped 7; count of bases not matched to a gene: 14. The CDR3 length is 15 residues. Germline V gene sequence: CDR1 MDHEN, CDR2 SYDVKM. The CDR3 DNA reads TGTGCCAGCAGCCTTCTAGCGGACATAACGGGGACCCAGTACTTC. Its protein is CASSLLADITGTQYF. Drawing the rest from reference TRBV28 and TRBJ2-5, the complete variable domain is DVKVTQSSRYLVKRTGEKVFLECVQDMDHENMFWYRQDPGLGLRLIYFSYDVKMKEKGDIPEGYSVSREKKERFSLILESASTNQTSMYLCASSLLADITGTQYFGPGTRLLVL.

There are many counts of this clonotype. The CDR3, as DNA: TGTGCCAGCAGTGAAGCTCGGGGGAACATTCAGTACTTC. Translation gives CASSEARGNIQYF. V and J are TRBV2 and TRBJ2-4; TRBD2 might be the D (6 bases). Trimming took 0 bases from V and 7 from J, leaving 7 bases between them. The germline V gene encodes CDR1 SNHLY and CDR2 FYNNEI. The CDR3 is 13 amino acids.

This clonotype has ten or more counts. V is TRBV6-4 and J is TRBJ2-7; D is perhaps TRBD2 (5 bases). V was trimmed by 6 bases and J by 0 bases, leaving 12 bases between them. CDR1 and CDR2 from the germline V gene are MRHNA and SNTAGT. CDR3 size: 14 residues. CDR3 in amino acids: CASSPGMGSYEQYF. CDR3 nucleotides: TGTGCCAGCAGCCCCGGGATGGGCTCCTACGAGCAGTACTTC.

The rearrangement links TRBV25-1 to TRBJ2-5, with D possibly being TRBD1 (5 bases). Trimming took off 1 base at V and 4 bases at J, with 10 bases between the two ends. Per the germline V gene, CDR1 is MGHDK and CDR2 is SYGVNS. This CDR3 contains 14 residues. The CDR3 reads CASSESRGIETQYF. The CDR3 DNA reads TGTGCCAGCAGTGAATCAAGGGGTATAGAGACCCAGTACTTC.